Following are 15 T cell receptor beta chains from one sample sequenced in a study of PD-1 blockade in classical Hodgkin lymphoma. TCRdb's table, derived via immunoSEQ multiplex PCR, lists solely in-frame clones and lacks some. This table holds approximately 27,000 clones, 70% to 90% found once. Indicated time point: newly diagnosed, previously untreated cHL patient sample. The authors purified CD4+ T cells from thawed PBMCs by magnetic negative selection. The specimen sequenced was CD4+ T cells from blood. The receptors come from a human donor with classical Hodgkin lymphoma.

Worth noting for this clone: The same CDR3 also results from other DNA sequences found in this sample. The chain uses TRBV7-9 and TRBJ2-7; TRBD1 might be the D (7 bases). This CDR3 has 14 residues. V shed 7 bases and J shed 0 bases, with 13 bases lying between them. Germline-derived CDR1 and CDR2 are SEHNR and FQNEAQ (reference sequence). The CDR3 loop reads CASTRGEVSYEQYF. The DNA of the CDR3 is TGTGCCAGCACCAGGGGGGAGGTCTCCTACGAGCAGTACTTC.

This clone was counted once. The genes are TRBV5-1 and TRBJ2-2; TRBD1 matches 7 bases. CDR1 and CDR2 from the germline V gene are SGHRS and YFSETQ. This CDR3 contains 15 residues. J lost 4 bases, V lost 7 bases, and 10 bases had no gene match. The CDR3 nucleotides are TGCGCCAGCTCCCGCCGGACAGGTCTCACCGGGGAGCTGTTTTTT. Amino acid sequence: CASSRRTGLTGELFF.

The V and J genes are TRBV4-3 and TRBJ2-3; 7 nucleotides agree with TRBD2. The germline V gene has CDR1 LGHNA and CDR2 YSLEER. The trim removed 0 bases at V and 2 bases at J, leaving 5 bases unmatched. The CDR3 loop spans 16 amino acids. The CDR3 here is CASSQEGSGTTDTQYF. The CDR3 nucleotides are TGCGCCAGCAGCCAAGAAGGCAGCGGGACCACAGATACGCAGTATTTT.

The chain recombines TRBV5-5 with TRBJ1-4, with a weak D call TRBD1 (6 bases). The CDR3 has 15 amino acids. The germline gives CDR1 SGHKS, CDR2 YYEKEE (reference sequence). Trimming shortened V by 4 bases and J by 7 bases, and 17 bases separated the two germline ends. The CDR3, as DNA: TGTGCCAGCAGCCCACAGGGAACATCAGGTGAAAAACTGTTTTTT. It is translated as CASSPQGTSGEKLFF.

The chain combines TRBV11-2 with TRBJ2-1; D possibly corresponds to TRBD1 (6 bases). The CDR3 is made up of 12 amino acids. Looked up from germline, CDR1 is SGHAT and CDR2 is FQNNGV. V was trimmed by 4 bases and J by 13 bases, leaving 14 bases between them. CDR3 protein: CASSSNGQTQFF. The DNA for the CDR3 is TGTGCCAGCAGCTCAAACGGACAGACTCAGTTCTTC.

The chain is built from TRBV29-1 and TRBJ2-2, with D maybe TRBD2 (6 bases). V shed 3 bases and J shed 4 bases, with 9 bases lying between them. CDR1 is SQVTM, CDR2 ANQGSEA, per germline. This CDR3 is built from 13 residues. The CDR3 here is CSVDGSGTGELFF. The CDR3, as DNA: TGCAGCGTTGACGGGAGCGGCACCGGGGAGCTGTTTTTT.

The V gene is TRBV29-1, the J gene TRBJ2-5, with D unresolved. This CDR3 has 13 residues. Trimming stripped 3 bases from V and 1 base from J, with 9 bases between. The germline gives CDR1 SQVTM, CDR2 ANQGSEA. CDR3 bases: TGCAGCGTTGATAAAGGGCTCCAAGAGACCCAGTACTTC. The encoded protein is CSVDKGLQETQYF.

The V and J genes are TRBV18 and TRBJ2-2, with 11 bases fitting TRBD1. V was pared by 3 bases and J by 6 bases, with 6 bases of the junction left unmatched. The CDR3 runs 16 residues. CDR1 and CDR2 from the germline V gene are KGHSH and LQKENI. The CDR3 sequence is CASSPDRGRGPGELFF. In DNA, the CDR3 is TGTGCCAGCTCACCGGACAGGGGGCGAGGGCCCGGGGAGCTGTTTTTT.

The chain links TRBV18 to TRBJ1-2; TRBD1 matches at 8 bases. Germline values: CDR1 KGHSH, CDR2 LQKENI. After removal of 5 bases from V and 0 bases from J, the junction contained 5 bases not matched to a gene. The CDR3 covers 15 residues. CDR3 sequence reads: CASSTGQGTNYGYTF. Here the CDR3 DNA reads TGTGCCAGCTCAACAGGACAGGGTACTAACTATGGCTACACCTTC.

The chain employs TRBV5-1 and TRBJ1-2; D not resolved. CDR3 length: 12 residues. Germline CDR1 SGHRS, CDR2 YFSETQ. Trimming pared 3 bases from V and 8 bases from J, leaving 11 bases between. The CDR3 protein is CASSSQAEGYTF. In DNA, the CDR3 is TGCGCCAGCAGCTCCCAAGCCGAGGGCTACACCTTC. The complete variable domain, with remaining parts taken from reference TRBV5-1 and TRBJ1-2, reads KAGVTQTPRYLIKTRGQQVTLSCSPISGHRSVSWYQQTPGQGLQFLFEYFSETQRNKGNFPGRFSGRQFSNSRSEMNVSTLELGDSALYLCASSSQAEGYTFGSGTRLTVV.

The rearrangement links TRBV6-5 to TRBJ1-4; unclear D gene. The V gene lost 8 bases and the J gene lost 6 bases, with 10 bases spanning the gap. The germline gives CDR1 MNHEY, CDR2 SVGAGI. This CDR3 comprises 12 residues. The CDR3 is CASRARDEKLFF. In nucleotides, the CDR3 is TGTGCCAGCCGCGCTCGGGATGAAAAACTGTTTTTT.

The chain recombines TRBV5-8 with TRBJ2-1; D possibly corresponds to TRBD2 (6 bases). This CDR3 region has 17 residues. Germline assignment: CDR1 SGHTS and CDR2 YDEGEE. Trimming took off 1 base at V and 0 bases at J, with 14 bases between the two ends. The CDR3 coding sequence is TGTGCCAGCAGCTTGATACTAGCTACCCCCTCCTACAATGAGCAGTTCTTC. Translated, it gives CASSLILATPSYNEQFF.

This chain connects TRBV7-2 to TRBJ2-1; D is perhaps TRBD2 (6 bases). The CDR3 extends over 13 amino acids. Deletions cut 8 bases from V and 3 bases from J, with 11 bases between. The germline V gene has CDR1 SGHTA and CDR2 FQGNSA. The CDR3 nucleotides read TGTGCCAGCGTAGGACTACTCTACAATGAGCAGTTCTTC. It yields the protein CASVGLLYNEQFF.

This chain links TRBV15 with TRBJ2-7; D is uncertain. V lost 4 bases and J 0 bases, leaving 7 bases between the germline ends. CDR1 and CDR2 (germline): LNHNV, YYDKDF (reference sequence). The CDR3 sequence is 13 residues long. This CDR3 reads CATSKDGSYEQYF. The DNA for the CDR3 is TGTGCCACCAGCAAGGACGGCTCCTACGAGCAGTACTTC.

The chain couples TRBV28 to TRBJ2-1, with D hard to call. The CDR3 spans 14 residues. Trimming took off 3 bases at V and 0 bases at J, with 6 bases between the two ends. Germline-derived CDR1 and CDR2 are MDHEN and SYDVKM. CDR3: CASSLGGSYNEQFF. CDR3 sequence (DNA): TGTGCCAGCAGTTTGGGCGGCTCCTACAATGAGCAGTTCTTC.